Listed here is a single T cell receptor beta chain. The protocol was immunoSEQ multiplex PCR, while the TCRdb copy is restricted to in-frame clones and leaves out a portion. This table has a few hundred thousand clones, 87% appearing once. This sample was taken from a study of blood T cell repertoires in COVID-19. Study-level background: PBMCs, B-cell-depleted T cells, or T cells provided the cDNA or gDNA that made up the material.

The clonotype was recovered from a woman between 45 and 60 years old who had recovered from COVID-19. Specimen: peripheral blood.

The CDR3 sequence: CAWSVPPGTYEQYF. As DNA, the CDR3 is TGTGCCTGGAGTGTACCCCCAGGGACCTACGAGCAGTACTTC. This chain connects TRBV30 to TRBJ2-7; TRBD1 might be the D (5 bases). V lost 0 bases and J 2 bases, leaving 11 bases between the germline ends. CDR3 length equals 14 residues. The germline CDR1 and CDR2 sequences are GTSNPN and SVGIG (reference sequence).